This TCR beta chain was identified during a study of blood T cell repertoires in COVID-19. Sequencing used immunoSEQ multiplex PCR; TCRdb keeps in-frame clones, though not all of them. The sample yields 30,000 to 35,000 clones, over 70% seen once. Looked up from germline, CDR1 is LNHDA and CDR2 is SQIVND (reference sequence). The ends were cut back, 8 bases at V and 3 bases at J, with 25 bases in the middle. This CDR3 comprises 17 residues. It was during active infection that Seattle patients were enrolled and then longitudinally followed. This clone was recorded a few times. This clonotype was obtained from a man in his 70s with COVID-19, enrolled during active disease. The specimen was peripheral blood. The gene calls are TRBV19 and TRBJ1-2; D is undetermined. The chain's CDR3 is CASGKTTAGLGDYGYTF. The CDR3 bases are TGTGCCAGTGGGAAGACAACGGCAGGCCTCGGGGACTATGGCTACACCTTC.